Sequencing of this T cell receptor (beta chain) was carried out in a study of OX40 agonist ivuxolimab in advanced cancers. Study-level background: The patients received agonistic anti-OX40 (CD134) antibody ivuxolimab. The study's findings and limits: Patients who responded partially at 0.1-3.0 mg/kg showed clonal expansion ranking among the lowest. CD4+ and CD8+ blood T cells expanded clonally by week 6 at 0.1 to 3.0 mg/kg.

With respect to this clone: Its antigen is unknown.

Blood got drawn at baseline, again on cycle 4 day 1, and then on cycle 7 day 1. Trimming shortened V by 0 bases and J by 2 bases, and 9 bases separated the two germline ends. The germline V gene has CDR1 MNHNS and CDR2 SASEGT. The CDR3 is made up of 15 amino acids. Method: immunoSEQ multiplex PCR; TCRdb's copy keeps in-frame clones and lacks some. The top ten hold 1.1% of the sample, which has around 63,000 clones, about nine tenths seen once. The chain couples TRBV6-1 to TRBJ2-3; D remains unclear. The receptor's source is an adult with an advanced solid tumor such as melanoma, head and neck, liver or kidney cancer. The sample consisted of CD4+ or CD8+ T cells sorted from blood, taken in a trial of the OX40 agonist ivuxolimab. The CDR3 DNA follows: TGTGCCAGCAGTGAAGCAACGATACTCACAGATACGCAGTATTTT. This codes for CASSEATILTDTQYF.